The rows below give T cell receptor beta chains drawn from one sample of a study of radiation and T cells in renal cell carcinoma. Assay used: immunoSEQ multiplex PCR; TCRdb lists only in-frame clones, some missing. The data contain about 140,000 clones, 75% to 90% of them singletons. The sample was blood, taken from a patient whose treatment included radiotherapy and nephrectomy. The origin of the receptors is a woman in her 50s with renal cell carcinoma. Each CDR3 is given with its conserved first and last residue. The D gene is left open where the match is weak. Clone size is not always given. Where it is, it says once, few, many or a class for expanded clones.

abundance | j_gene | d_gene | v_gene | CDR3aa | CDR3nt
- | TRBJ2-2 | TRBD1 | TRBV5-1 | CASSADRGANTGELFF | TGCGCCAGCAGCGCCGACAGGGGAGCGAACACCGGGGAGCTGTTTTTT
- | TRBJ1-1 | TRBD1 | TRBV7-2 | CASSFAGGFMNTEAFF | TGTGCCAGCAGCTTTGCAGGGGGATTTATGAACACTGAAGCTTTCTTT
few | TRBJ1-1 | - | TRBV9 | CASSYLPGDTEAFF | TGTGCCAGCAGCTACCTCCCAGGGGACACTGAAGCTTTCTTT
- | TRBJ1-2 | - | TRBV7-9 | CASSLSSGSYGYTF | TGTGCCAGCAGCTTGTCCTCAGGCTCCTATGGCTACACCTTC
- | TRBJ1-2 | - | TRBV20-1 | CSAPSSYGYTF | TGCAGTGCCCCCTCGAGCTATGGCTACACCTTC
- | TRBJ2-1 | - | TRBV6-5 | CASSYTLGGEQFF | TGTGCCAGCAGTTACACCCTTGGGGGAGAGCAGTTCTTC
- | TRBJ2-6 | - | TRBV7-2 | CASSLTIQGPRANVLTF | TGTGCCAGCAGCTTAACGATACAGGGTCCCAGGGCCAACGTCCTGACTTTC
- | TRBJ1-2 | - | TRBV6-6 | CASSLILSSNYGYTF | TGTGCCAGCAGTCTGATCTTATCCTCTAACTATGGCTACACCTTC
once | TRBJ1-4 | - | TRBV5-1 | CASSPTATETNEKLFF | TGCGCCAGCAGCCCTACGGCCACAGAAACTAATGAAAAACTGTTTTTT
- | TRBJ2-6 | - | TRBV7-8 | CASSDSSGANVLTF | TGTGCCAGCAGCGACAGCTCTGGGGCCAACGTCCTGACTTTC
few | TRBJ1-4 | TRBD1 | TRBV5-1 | CASSTVPGQGRGEKLFF | TGCGCCAGCAGCACCGTCCCGGGACAGGGAAGGGGTGAAAAACTGTTTTTT
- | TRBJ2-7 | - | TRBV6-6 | CASSYRQGMLEQYF | TGTGCCAGCAGTTACCGTCAGGGGATGCTCGAGCAGTACTTC
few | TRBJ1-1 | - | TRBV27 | CASSVTWTGLGTEAFF | TGTGCCAGCAGTGTTACTTGGACGGGATTGGGCACTGAAGCTTTCTTT
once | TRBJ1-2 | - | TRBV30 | CAWSPGPNYGYTF | TGTGCCTGGAGCCCGGGTCCAAACTATGGCTACACCTTC
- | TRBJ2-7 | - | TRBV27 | CAIHRGYEQYF | TGTGCCATTCATAGGGGTTACGAGCAGTACTTC
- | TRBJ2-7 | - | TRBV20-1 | CSARESYEQYF | TGCAGTGCTAGAGAATCCTACGAGCAGTACTTC
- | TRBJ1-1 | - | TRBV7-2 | CASSHSRNTEAFF | TGTGCCAGCAGTCATTCGCGGAACACTGAAGCTTTCTTT
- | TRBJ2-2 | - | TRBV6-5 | CASSAFRGGAGELFF | TGTGCCAGCAGTGCTTTTAGAGGCGGCGCCGGGGAGCTGTTTTTT
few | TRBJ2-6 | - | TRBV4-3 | CASSHTGNHGANVLTF | TGCGCCAGCAGCCATACCGGGAACCATGGGGCCAACGTCCTGACTTTC
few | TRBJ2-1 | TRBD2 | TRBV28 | CATTSGGDRSSYNEQFF | TGTGCCACCACCAGCGGGGGTGACAGGAGCTCCTACAATGAGCAGTTCTTC
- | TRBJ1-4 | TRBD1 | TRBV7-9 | CASSLGTGGEKLFF | TGTGCCAGCAGCTTAGGGACAGGGGGGGAAAAACTGTTTTTT
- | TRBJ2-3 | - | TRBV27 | CASSLWTGTDTQYF | TGTGCCAGCAGTCTTTGGACTGGCACAGATACGCAGTATTTT
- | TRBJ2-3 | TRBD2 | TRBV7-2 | CATTATSGGDTQYF | TGTGCCACCACGGCTACTAGCGGGGGAGATACGCAGTATTTT
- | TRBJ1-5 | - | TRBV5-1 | CASSVGGVGSNQPQHF | TGCGCCAGCAGCGTCGGGGGGGTAGGAAGCAATCAGCCCCAGCATTTT
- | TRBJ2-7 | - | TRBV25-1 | CASSEVSYEQYF | TGTGCCAGCAGTGAAGTCTCCTACGAGCAGTACTTC
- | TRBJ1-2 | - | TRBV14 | CASSQAGQTKVNYGYTF | TGTGCCAGCAGCCAAGCCGGACAGACCAAAGTCAACTATGGCTACACCTTC
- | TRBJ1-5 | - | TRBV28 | CASSYQGPSQPQHF | TGTGCCAGCAGTTATCAGGGCCCCAGTCAGCCCCAGCATTTT
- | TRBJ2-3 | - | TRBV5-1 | CASSQGEFTDTQYF | TGCGCCAGCAGCCAAGGGGAATTCACAGATACGCAGTATTTT
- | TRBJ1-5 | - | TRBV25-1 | CASSQTGANQPQHF | TGTGCCAGCAGCCAAACGGGGGCGAATCAGCCCCAGCATTTT
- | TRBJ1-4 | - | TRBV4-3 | CASSQDITLTNEKLFF | TGCGCCAGCAGCCAAGATATCACCCTAACTAATGAAAAACTGTTTTTT
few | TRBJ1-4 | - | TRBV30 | CAWRRDEKLFF | TGTGCCTGGAGGAGGGATGAAAAACTGTTTTTT
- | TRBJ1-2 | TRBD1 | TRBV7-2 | CASSSGTGVGGYTF | TGTGCCAGCAGCTCCGGAACAGGGGTAGGCGGCTACACCTTC
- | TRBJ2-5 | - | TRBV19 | CASSDPGEWEETQYF | TGTGCCAGTAGTGACCCAGGGGAGTGGGAAGAGACCCAGTACTTC
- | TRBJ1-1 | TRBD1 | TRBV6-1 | CASSASDREAFF | TGTGCCAGCAGTGCCTCGGACAGGGAAGCTTTCTTT
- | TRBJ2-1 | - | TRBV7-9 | CASSLEGSYNEQFF | TGTGCCAGCAGCTTGGAGGGCTCCTACAATGAGCAGTTCTTC
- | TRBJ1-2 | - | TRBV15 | CATSREKAGPEWGYTF | TGTGCCACCAGCAGAGAGAAGGCAGGCCCGGAGTGGGGCTACACCTTC
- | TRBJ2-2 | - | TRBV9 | CASSSWTDTGELFF | TGTGCCAGCAGCTCGTGGACAGACACCGGGGAGCTGTTTTTT
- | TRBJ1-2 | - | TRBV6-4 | CASSEGPGGYTF | TGTGCCAGCAGTGAGGGGCCTGGCGGCTACACCTTC
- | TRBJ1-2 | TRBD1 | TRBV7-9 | CASSLPSGQGGSGYTF | TGTGCCAGCAGCTTACCCTCGGGACAGGGGGGAAGTGGCTACACCTTC
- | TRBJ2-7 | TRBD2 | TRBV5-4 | CASSSAGLTTYEQYF | TGTGCCAGCAGCTCGGCGGGACTAACAACCTACGAGCAGTACTTC
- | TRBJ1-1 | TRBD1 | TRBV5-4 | CASSLRTGIGTEAFF | TGTGCCAGCAGCTTACGGACAGGAATCGGGACTGAAGCTTTCTTT
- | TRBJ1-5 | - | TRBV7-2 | CASSRTVMSVEPQHF | TGTGCCAGCAGCCGGACTGTTATGTCCGTCGAGCCCCAGCATTTT
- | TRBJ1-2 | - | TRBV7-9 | CASSLPVLYGYTF | TGTGCCAGCAGCTTGCCCGTCCTCTATGGCTACACCTTC
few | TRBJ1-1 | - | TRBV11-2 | CASSSAGQNTEAFF | TGTGCCAGCAGCTCGGCGGGACAGAACACTGAAGCTTTCTTT
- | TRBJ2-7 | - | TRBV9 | CASAGQGLYEQYF | TGTGCCAGCGCCGGGCAGGGATTATACGAGCAGTACTTC
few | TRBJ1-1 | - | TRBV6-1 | CASLEGPTEAFF | TGTGCCAGCTTGGAGGGTCCCACTGAAGCTTTCTTT
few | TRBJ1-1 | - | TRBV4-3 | CASSLKGNTEAFF | TGCGCCAGCAGCCTAAAGGGAAACACTGAAGCTTTCTTT
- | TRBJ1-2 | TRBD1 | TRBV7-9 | CASSLAEGAYGYTF | TGTGCCAGCAGCTTGGCGGAGGGGGCTTATGGCTACACCTTC
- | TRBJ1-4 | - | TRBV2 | CASRETTVANEKLFF | TGTGCCAGCAGAGAGACGACCGTAGCTAATGAAAAACTGTTTTTT
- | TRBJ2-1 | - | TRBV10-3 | CAISAGDGSYNEQFF | TGTGCCATCAGTGCGGGAGACGGGTCCTACAATGAGCAGTTCTTC
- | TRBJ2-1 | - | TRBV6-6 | CASRLDLGGNEQFF | TGTGCCAGCAGGTTAGACTTGGGGGGCAATGAGCAGTTCTTC
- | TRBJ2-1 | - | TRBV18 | CASSPGRDNEQFF | TGTGCCAGCTCACCGGGCCGGGACAATGAGCAGTTCTTC
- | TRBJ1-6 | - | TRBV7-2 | CASSPFGGALTPLHF | TGTGCCAGCAGCCCCTTTGGGGGCGCTTTGACACCCCTCCACTTT
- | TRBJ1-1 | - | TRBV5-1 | CASSSTQGRGTEAFF | TGCGCCAGCAGCAGCACACAGGGCCGGGGCACTGAAGCTTTCTTT
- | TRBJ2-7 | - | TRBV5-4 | CASSPGSPYEQYF | TGTGCCAGCAGCCCCGGGTCCCCCTACGAGCAGTACTTC